The 30 T cell receptor delta chains listed next were all sequenced from one sample in a study of γδ T cells in repeated Plasmodium falciparum infection. Vgamma9/Vdelta2+ and Vdelta2-negative gammadelta T cells were flow-sorted from PBMC for bulk sequencing. TCRdb reprocessed the multiplex PCR reads through CATT. Among 85,000 to 95,000 delta-chain clones listed, 1.4% were seen once. Sequencing input: gamma-delta T cells from blood. The receptors were sampled from a pool of human donors (malaria-infected and uninfected, not separated).

This clone was found a few times. TCRdb has a much larger clone's protein, which differs at residue 17 from the translation of this DNA, likely because of a read error; what is shown is the protein translated from the DNA. The J gene is TRDJ1, the V gene TRDV1; 8 positions match TRDD3. TCRdb gives no J gene; it was assigned here by matching the DNA to germline. The CDR3 runs to 24 residues. CDR1 and CDR2 (germline): TSWWSYY, QGS. The V gene end was trimmed by 0 bases and the J gene end by 2 bases; junction bases not matched to a gene: 29. CDR3 sequence: CALGELRRYTPRGIWREETDKLIF. The CDR3 nucleotides read TGTGCTCTTGGGGAACTTAGAAGATATACCCCTCGGGGGATATGGCGGGAGGAAACCGATAAACTCATCTTT.

In this sample, this clone is medium-sized (0.01 to 0.1%). Other DNA sequences in the sample encode the same CDR3. J is TRDJ2 and V is TRDV2; 10 bases line up with TRDD3. The germline V gene has CDR1 GEAIGNYY and CDR2 EKD. CDR3 length: 15 residues. V lost 3 bases to trimming and J lost 5 bases; unmatched junction nucleotides: 5. CDR3 residues: CACDSILGDTAQLFF. CDR3 coding DNA: TGTGCCTGTGACTCCATACTGGGGGATACAGCACAACTCTTCTTT.

Only a few counts were recorded for this clone. The chain combines TRDV3 with TRDJ2; D not certain. TCRdb is silent on the J gene; assignment here came from matching the DNA to germline. The germline V and J ends were trimmed by 2 bases and 4 bases, with 47 bases remaining between them. Germline V gene data show CDR1 as TVYSNPD and CDR2 as GDNSRS (reference sequence). The CDR3 loop spans 25 amino acids. CDR3 DNA: TGTGCCTTTCAACTTCGTTTCTCATCTATAGCCCCTGTCGCCGTTCGGGCTCGGGAGACAGCACAACTCTTCTTT. Amino acids: CAFQLRFSSIAPVAVRARETAQLFF. The variable domain in full, with the rest retrieved from reference TRDV3 and TRDJ2, is CDKVTQSSPDQTVASGSEVVLLCTYDTVYSNPDLFWYRIRPDYSFQFVFYGDNSRSEGADFTQGRFSVKHILTQKAFHLVISPVRTEDSATYYCAFQLRFSSIAPVAVRARETAQLFFGKGTQLIVEP.

This clone has at least ten counts. A read error likely explains this, since a far larger clone differs by one base. The same CDR3 also results from other DNA sequences found in this sample. This chain links TRDV2 with TRDJ1, with no clear D. This CDR3 comprises 21 residues. The germline V gene encodes CDR1 GEAIGNYY and CDR2 EKD. Trimming shortened V by 0 bases and J by 4 bases, and 32 bases separated the two germline ends. The CDR3 reads CACDTVQGAKNFQGEGDKLIF. Written as DNA, the CDR3 is TGTGCCTGTGACACCGTTCAAGGGGCCAAAAATTTCCAGGGCGAGGGCGATAAACTCATCTTT.

On this clone: This DNA translates differently at residue 3 from the TCRdb protein, which is that of a much larger clone; a read error is likely, and the protein shown is the DNA's own translation. The rearrangement links TRDV2 to TRDJ1; 7 bases map to TRDD3. TCRdb offers no J gene call, so here the DNA was matched to germline to obtain one. In germline, CDR1 is GEAIGNYY, CDR2 EKD. The CDR3 has 19 residues. The CDR3 is CASDTVGLGAHSYTDKLIF. DNA of the CDR3: TGTGCCAGTGACACCGTAGGGCTGGGGGCACATTCTTACACCGATAAACTCATCTTT.

This clone came up a few times. The gene calls are TRDV1 and TRDJ1; D is unclear. No J gene was available from TCRdb, and it was assigned here by a germline match of the DNA. Germline V lookup: CDR1 TSWWSYY, CDR2 QGS. Trimming took off 3 bases at V and 0 bases at J, with 23 bases between the two ends. The CDR3 loop spans 19 amino acids. The CDR3, as DNA: TGTGCTCTTGGGGATCTCTCGCTATTCCCATCCCCGTACACCGATAAACTCATCTTT. This codes for CALGDLSLFPSPYTDKLIF.

This clone turned up a few times. This DNA's translation differs at residue 7 from TCRdb's protein, which comes from a much larger clone; a read error is likely, and the protein shown is translated from the DNA. The gene calls are TRDV1 and TRDJ1; D possibly corresponds to TRDD3 (6 bases). The CDR3 contains 24 residues. The germline V gene encodes CDR1 TSWWSYY and CDR2 QGS. V lost 4 bases, J lost 0 bases, and 39 bases lay in between. The CDR3 here is CALGVTPYFGSNTGRLGYTDKLIF. CDR3 DNA: TGTGCTCTTGGGGTCACCCCCTACTTCGGATCAAATACTGGGCGACTAGGGTACACCGATAAACTCATCTTT.

This clone was recorded many times. V and J are TRDV2 and TRDJ1; 12 nucleotides match TRDD3. CDR1 is GEAIGNYY, CDR2 EKD, per germline. V shed 0 bases and J 7 bases; nucleotides not matched to a gene: 5. The CDR3 contains 15 residues. CDR3 loop: CACDTDWGILRKLIF. DNA for the CDR3: TGTGCCTGTGACACCGACTGGGGGATACTCCGTAAACTCATCTTT.

This clone was seen a few times. TCRdb's protein, taken from a much larger clone, differs from this DNA's translation at residue 11, likely owing to a read error; the protein displayed comes from the DNA. The same CDR3 arises from other DNA sequences in this sample as well. The V gene was identified as TRDV2, while no J gene was called. The CDR3 has 13 residues. Germline loops: CDR1 GEAIGNYY, CDR2 EKD. CDR3 DNA sequence: TGTGCCTGTGACACCTGGGACACCCGACAGACGTTCTTC. It codes for CACDTWDTRQTFF.

As to this clone: TCRdb pairs this DNA with a much larger clone's protein that differs at residue 13, likely a read error; the protein shown was translated from the DNA. The V and J genes are TRDV2 and TRDJ1, with D uncertain. The J gene, left out of TCRdb, was set here by checking the DNA against germline. The CDR3 covers 16 residues. Germline CDR1 and CDR2: GEAIGNYY and EKD. For the CDR3, the DNA is TGTGCCTGTGACACCTTGGTTGGCCCTCACACCGATGAACTCATCTTT. Translating gives CACDTLVGPHTDELIF.

In the case of this clone: The TCRdb protein, from a much larger clone, departs from this DNA's translation at residue 4, likely by read error; the protein shown derives from the DNA. The same CDR3 arises from other DNA sequences in this sample as well. The genes are TRDV3 and TRDJ4; D is possibly TRDD3 (6 bases). This CDR3 comprises 15 residues. Germline assignment: CDR1 TVYSNPD and CDR2 GDNSRS (reference sequence). V was shortened by 1 base and J by 5 bases, with 23 bases between the two germline ends. The CDR3 DNA reads as TGTGCCTTTATTCCAGGCTGGGGTATACTGAGGCCCCTGATCTTT. Protein product: CAFIPGWGILRPLIF.

This clone was seen a few times. A read error likely explains this, since a far larger clone differs by one base. This sample also contains other DNA sequences that code for the same CDR3. This chain links TRDV1 with TRDJ2; D is ambiguous. In germline, CDR1 is TSWWSYY, CDR2 QGS. The length of the CDR3 is 15 residues. CDR3 nucleotide sequence: TGTGCTCTTGGGGACTCAATGGCCGGGACAGCACAACTCTTTTTT. Its translation: CALGDSMAGTAQLFF.

Details on this clone: The protein in TCRdb stems from a much larger clone and differs at residue 3 from this DNA's translation, likely a read error; here the protein is translated from the DNA. This chain joins TRDV2 and TRDJ1, with TRDD3 as a possible D gene (10 bases). TCRdb lists no J gene, so it was determined here by aligning the DNA to germline. The CDR3 extends over 22 amino acids. The germline gives CDR1 GEAIGNYY, CDR2 EKD. Trimming stripped 8 bases from V and 0 bases from J, with 39 bases between. CDR3 protein: CAYGGTLPTTVLGDRYTDKLIF. For the CDR3, the DNA is TGTGCCTATGGGGGGACCCTTCCTACGACTGTACTGGGGGATCGGTACACCGATAAACTCATCTTT.

Concerning this clone itself: A far bigger clonotype differs at one base, so this is likely a read error. This CDR3 is also generated by other DNA sequences in the sample. The rearrangement uses TRDV1 and TRDJ1; no firm D call. The CDR3 is made up of 12 amino acids. CDR1 is TSWWSYY, CDR2 QGS, per germline. The CDR3 protein is CALGPYTDKLIF. CDR3 nucleotide sequence: TGTGCCCTTGGGCCGTACACCGATAAACTCATCTTT.

In the case of this clone: One base separates it from a far larger clone, so it is likely a read error. Other DNA sequences within the sample encode an identical CDR3. The chain couples TRDV1 to TRDJ1; D is possibly TRDD3 (6 bases). Germline-derived CDR1 and CDR2 are TSWWSYY and QGS. V lost 2 bases and J lost 0, with 28 bases in between. There are 21 residues in the CDR3. The DNA for the CDR3 is TGTGCTCTTGGGGAAGTTAGTGTCGTGCCGTACTGGGTCCTCAACACCGATAAACTCATCTTT. Translation: CALGEVSVVPYWVLNTDKLIF.

Note on this clone: A far larger clone is one base from this, pointing to a likely read error. This same CDR3 is encoded by further DNA sequences in the sample. V is TRDV1 and J is TRDJ1, with TRDD3 as a possible D gene (7 bases). The J gene, missing from TCRdb, was assigned here through DNA to germline matching. CDR3 size: 22 residues. Germline values: CDR1 TSWWSYY, CDR2 QGS. The CDR3 sequence: CALGEPLHLPSSTGVHTDKLIF. The CDR3 DNA reads as TGTGCTCTTGGGGAGCCTCTTCATCTTCCTTCTAGTACTGGGGTGCACACCGACAAACTCATCTTT.

This clone was counted a few times. A far larger clone is only one base removed, so a read error is likely. The identical CDR3 is also encoded by other nucleotide sequences in the sample. The chain joins TRDV1 to TRDJ1, with 9 bases identical to TRDD3. TCRdb lists no J gene, so it was determined here by aligning the DNA to germline. Unmatched junction bases numbered 11, after V lost 0 bases and J lost 0 bases. Looked up from germline, CDR1 is TSWWSYY and CDR2 is QGS. This CDR3 is 19 amino acids long. The CDR3, as DNA: TGTGCTCTTGGGGAACTAGCTCCTAACTGGGGGACATACACCGATAAACTCATCTTT. Residues: CALGELAPNWGTYTDKLIF.

Notes on this clone: It is likely a read error: a sequence one base away is far more abundant. The sample has other DNA sequences that encode this CDR3 too. The V and J genes are TRDV2 and TRDJ1; D possibly corresponds to TRDD3 (5 bases). Assignment of the J gene here rests on matching the DNA to germline, because TCRdb gives none. The CDR3 has 17 residues. With 0 bases removed from V and 0 bases from J, the gap between germline ends came to 16 bases. In germline, CDR1 is GEAIGNYY, CDR2 EKD. The CDR3 sequence: CACDTVGGFRDTDKLIF. The CDR3 region has the DNA TGTGCCTGTGACACCGTAGGGGGGTTCAGAGACACCGATAAACTCATCTTT.

As to this clone: The protein recorded in TCRdb matches a much larger clone and deviates from this DNA's translation at residue 9, suggesting a read error; the protein here is obtained by translating the DNA. The gene calls are TRDV1 and TRDJ1; D remains ambiguous. TCRdb lists no J gene, so it was determined here by aligning the DNA to germline. This CDR3 spans 20 amino acids. CDR1 and CDR2 from the germline V gene are TSWWSYY and QGS. Trimming left V 0 bases short and J 0 bases short, with 23 bases between. CDR3 DNA: TGTGCTCTTGGGGAACTTAGGAGACATCTCAAGCTAGTCTACACCGATAAACTCATCTTT. Translation gives CALGELRRHLKLVYTDKLIF.

This clone showed up many times. The TCRdb protein, from a much larger clone, departs from this DNA's translation at residue 12, likely by read error; the protein shown derives from the DNA. The chain recombines TRDV2 with TRDJ1; 7 bases map to TRDD3. V lost 2 bases, J lost 0 bases, and 14 bases stayed unmatched. The CDR3 runs 18 residues. Germline V CDR1 and CDR2: GEAIGNYY, EKD. The CDR3 reads CACDIIRTGVPHTDKLIF. In DNA form, the CDR3 reads TGTGCCTGTGACATAATACGTACTGGGGTCCCGCACACCGATAAACTCATCTTT.

With regard to this clone: TCRdb's protein for this DNA is that of a much larger clone and differs from the translation at residue 8, likely a read error; the protein shown is the DNA translation. The chain uses TRDV2 and TRDJ1; D ambiguous. Germline V gives CDR1 GEAIGNYY, CDR2 EKD. CDR3 length: 14 amino acids. Trimming took 3 bases from V and 1 from J, leaving 11 bases between them. In DNA, the CDR3 is TGTGCCTGTGACTCAGGTCGGCCCACCGATAAACTCATCTTT. This codes for CACDSGRPTDKLIF.

As for this clone: A read error may account for a junction end that differs from germline. The gene calls are TRDV1 and TRDJ1; D remains unclear. CDR1 and CDR2 from the germline V gene are TSWWSYY and QGS. This CDR3 is built from 13 residues. DNA for the CDR3: TGTGCCCTTGGCCCCTCAAACAGCAATAAACTCATCTTT. It codes for CALGPSNSNKLIF.

Worth noting for this clone: With a far larger clone one base away, a read error is the likely cause. The identical CDR3 is also encoded by other nucleotide sequences in the sample. This chain links TRDV1 with TRDJ1, with TRDD3 identical over 11 bases. The J gene was missing in TCRdb and was found by matching the end of the DNA to germline. CDR3 length: 19 residues. Germline CDR1 is TSWWSYY and CDR2 is QGS. Trimming at V came to 0 bases and at J to 4 bases, leaving 13 bases not matched to a gene. DNA of the CDR3: TGTGCTCTTGGGGAACTCCCTCACAACTGGGGGATATGCAACGATAAACTCATCTTT. Its translation: CALGELPHNWGICNDKLIF.

This clone came up many times. With only one base between it and a far larger clone, this is likely a read error. Other DNA sequences in the sample encode the same CDR3. The V call is TRDV2, the J call TRDJ2; possibly TRDD3 for D (6 bases). In the absence of a J gene in TCRdb, the DNA was matched to germline to assign it here. The germline CDR1 and CDR2 sequences are GEAIGNYY and EKD. The V end was cut by 2 bases, the J end by 5 bases, with 14 bases between. The CDR3 spans 15 residues. The CDR3 DNA sequence: TGTGCCTGTGACAACGTGGGGATCGGTACAGCACAACTCTTCTTT. This encodes CACDNVGIGTAQLFF.

This clone showed up just a few times. TCRdb's protein for this DNA is that of a much larger clone and differs from the translation at residue 3, likely a read error; the protein shown is the DNA translation. The V and J genes are TRDV1 and TRDJ1; the match to TRDD3 covers 7 bases. The germline gives CDR1 TSWWSYY, CDR2 QGS. CDR3 length: 24 residues. In DNA, the CDR3 is TGTGCTCCTGGGGAACTTGATTTCTGCCAACCTAAACGCGGGGATATATTGAACACCGATAAACTCATCTTT. Translating it yields CAPGELDFCQPKRGDILNTDKLIF.

Concerning this clone: The amino acid sequence in TCRdb belongs to a much larger clone and departs from this DNA's translation at residue 6, likely a sequencing read error; the sequence shown is translated from the DNA. The V call is TRDV2, the J call TRDJ3, with no clear D. No J gene was available from TCRdb, and it was assigned here by a germline match of the DNA. The length of the CDR3 is 19 residues. Germline-derived CDR1 and CDR2 are GEAIGNYY and EKD. V lost 1 base to trimming and J lost 0 bases, with 15 bases between them. The CDR3 protein is CACDTSGPLSSWDTRQMFF. CDR3 DNA: TGTGCCTGTGACACGAGTGGGCCCCTTAGCTCCTGGGACACCCGACAGATGTTTTTC.

Details on this clone: TCRdb records a much larger clone's protein for this DNA, with a difference at residue 18 that likely arises from a read error; the protein given is the translation of the DNA. The V gene reported is TRDV1; the J gene is uncalled; no DNA check was done on the table's D call, TRDD3. The V gene's germline CDR1 is TSWWSYY and CDR2 QGS. The CDR3 consists of 19 residues. CDR3 protein: CALGNVLGDTEGYTDKLTF. In nucleotides, the CDR3 is TGTGCTCTTGGGAACGTACTGGGGGATACAGAGGGGTACACCGATAAACTCACCTTT.

This clone was recorded at least ten times. A far larger clone is a single base away, which makes a read error likely. Other DNA sequences in this sample translate to the same CDR3. The chain carries TRDV2 and TRDJ1; 7 bases fit TRDD3. No J gene is reported in TCRdb; it was inferred here by comparing the DNA with germline. The length of the CDR3 is 14 residues. Germline V lookup: CDR1 GEAIGNYY, CDR2 EKD. This CDR3 reads CACDPITGADKLIF. Here the CDR3 DNA reads TGTGCCTGTGACCCTATTACTGGGGCCGACAAACTCATCTTT.

A note on this clone: It may be a read error: a sequence one base away is much more abundant. The V gene is TRDV2, the J gene TRDJ1, with 11 nucleotides matching TRDD3. Assignment of the J gene here rests on matching the DNA to germline, because TCRdb gives none. This CDR3 region has 15 residues. Trimming at V came to 3 bases and at J to 5 bases, leaving 7 bases not matched to a gene. Per germline, CDR1 GEAIGNYY and CDR2 EKD. CDR3 DNA: TGTGCCTGTGACCATATGGGGGATACGCGGGATAAACTCATCTTT. This translates into CACDHMGDTRDKLIF.

Comment on this clone: The protein recorded in TCRdb matches a much larger clone and deviates from this DNA's translation at residue 9, suggesting a read error; the protein here is obtained by translating the DNA. The chain combines TRDV2 with TRDJ3; TRDD3 aligns across 7 bases. TCRdb offers no J gene call, so here the DNA was matched to germline to obtain one. V was clipped by 3 bases and J by 1 base; unmatched bases: 17. This CDR3 comprises 21 residues. Looked up from germline, CDR1 is GEAIGNYY and CDR2 is EKD. The CDR3 sequence: CACDEVLGYTPRSWDTRQMFF. The CDR3 nucleotides are TGTGCCTGTGACGAGGTACTGGGGTATACGCCCCGTTCCTGGGACACCCGACAGATGTTTTTC.